Described below is a single T cell receptor (beta chain) sequence and its context. This sample is drawn from a study of shared clonotypes between healthy human individuals. Terminally differentiated effector memory CD45RA+ cells were excluded from the naive CD8 cells, which were CD45RO-negative and positively selected for CCR7. An approximately 220 ng quantity of DNA, roughly 30,000 T cell genomes, went into the sorted-subset replicate PCRs. Generated by immunoSEQ multiplex PCR, the TCRdb table keeps only in-frame clones and is missing some. The data show over 2,000,000 clones, around 95% seen once. The sample consisted of naive CD8+ T cells from PBMCs. This clonotype originated in a man younger than 30 in good health. Some clones in this sample may be carry-over from other donors' samples.

CDR3 residues: CASSWAGVGGSRDTQYF. DNA of the CDR3: TGTGCCAGCAGCTGGGCCGGGGTCGGCGGGAGTCGGGATACGCAGTATTTT. The genes are TRBV11-2 and TRBJ2-3; 7 nucleotides match TRBD2. The V gene end was trimmed by 4 bases and the J gene end by 6 bases; junction bases not matched to a gene: 16. The germline gives CDR1 SGHAT, CDR2 FQNNGV. The CDR3 sequence is 17 residues long. The whole variable domain, remainder taken from reference TRBV11-2 and TRBJ2-3, is EAGVAQSPRYKIIEKRQSVAFWCNPISGHATLYWYQQILGQGPKLLIQFQNNGVVDDSQLPKDRFSAERLKGVDSTLKIQPAKLEDSAVYLCASSWAGVGGSRDTQYFGPGTRLTVL.